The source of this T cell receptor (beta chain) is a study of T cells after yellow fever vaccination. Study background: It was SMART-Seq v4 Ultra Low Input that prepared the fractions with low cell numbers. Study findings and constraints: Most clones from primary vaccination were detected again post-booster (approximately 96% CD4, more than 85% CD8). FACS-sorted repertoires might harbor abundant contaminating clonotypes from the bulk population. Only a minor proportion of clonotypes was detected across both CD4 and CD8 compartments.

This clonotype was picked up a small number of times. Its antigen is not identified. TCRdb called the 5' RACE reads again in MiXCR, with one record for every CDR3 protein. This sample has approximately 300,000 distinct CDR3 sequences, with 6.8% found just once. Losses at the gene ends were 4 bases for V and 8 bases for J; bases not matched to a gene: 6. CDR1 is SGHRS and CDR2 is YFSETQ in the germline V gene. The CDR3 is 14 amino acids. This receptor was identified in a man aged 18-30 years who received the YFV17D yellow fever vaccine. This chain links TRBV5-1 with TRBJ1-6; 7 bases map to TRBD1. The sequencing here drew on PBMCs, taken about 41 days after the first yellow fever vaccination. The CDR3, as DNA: TGCGCCAGCAGCGGAGGACAGGACCATTCACCCCTCCACTTT. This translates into CASSGGQDHSPLHF.